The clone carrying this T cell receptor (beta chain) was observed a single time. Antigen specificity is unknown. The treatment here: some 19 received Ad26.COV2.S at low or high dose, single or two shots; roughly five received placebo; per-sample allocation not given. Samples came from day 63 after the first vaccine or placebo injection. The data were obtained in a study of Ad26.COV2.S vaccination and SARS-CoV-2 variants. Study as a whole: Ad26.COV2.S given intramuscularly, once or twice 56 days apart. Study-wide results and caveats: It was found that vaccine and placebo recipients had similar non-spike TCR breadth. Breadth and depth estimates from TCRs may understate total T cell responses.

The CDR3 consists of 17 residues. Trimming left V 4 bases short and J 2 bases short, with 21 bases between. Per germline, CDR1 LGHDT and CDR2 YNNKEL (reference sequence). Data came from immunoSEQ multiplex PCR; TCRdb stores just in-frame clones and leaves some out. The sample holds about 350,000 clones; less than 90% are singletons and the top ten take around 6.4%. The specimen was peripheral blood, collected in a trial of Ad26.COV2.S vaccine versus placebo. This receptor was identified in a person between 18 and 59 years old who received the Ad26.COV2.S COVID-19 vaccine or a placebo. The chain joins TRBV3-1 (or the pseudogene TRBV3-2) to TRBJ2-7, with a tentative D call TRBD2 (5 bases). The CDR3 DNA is TGTGCCAGCAGCCCCCTCGAGGTAGCGACCTCTCCCTACGAGCAGTACTTC. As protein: CASSPLEVATSPYEQYF.